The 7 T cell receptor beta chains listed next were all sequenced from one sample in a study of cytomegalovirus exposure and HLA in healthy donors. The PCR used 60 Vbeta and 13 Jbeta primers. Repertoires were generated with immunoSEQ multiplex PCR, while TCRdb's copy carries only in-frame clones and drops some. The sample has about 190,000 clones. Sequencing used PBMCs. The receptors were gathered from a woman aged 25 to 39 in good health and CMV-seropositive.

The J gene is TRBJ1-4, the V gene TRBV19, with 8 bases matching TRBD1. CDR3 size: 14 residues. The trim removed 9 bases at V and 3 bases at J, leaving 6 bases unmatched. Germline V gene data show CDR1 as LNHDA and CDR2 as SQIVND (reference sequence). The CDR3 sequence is CASREDRANEKLFF. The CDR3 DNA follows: TGTGCCAGCCGAGAGGACAGGGCTAATGAAAAACTGTTTTTT. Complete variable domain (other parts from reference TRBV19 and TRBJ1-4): DGGITQSPKYLFRKEGQNVTLSCEQNLNHDAMYWYRQDPGQGLRLIYYSQIVNDFQKGDIAEGYSVSREKKESFPLTVTSAQKNPTAFYLCASREDRANEKLFFGSGTQLSVL.

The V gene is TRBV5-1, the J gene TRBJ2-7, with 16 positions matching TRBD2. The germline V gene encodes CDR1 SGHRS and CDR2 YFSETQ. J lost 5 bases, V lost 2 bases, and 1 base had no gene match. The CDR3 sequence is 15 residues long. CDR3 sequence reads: CASSLGTSGRDEQYF. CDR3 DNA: TGCGCCAGCAGCTTAGGGACTAGCGGGAGGGACGAGCAGTACTTC.

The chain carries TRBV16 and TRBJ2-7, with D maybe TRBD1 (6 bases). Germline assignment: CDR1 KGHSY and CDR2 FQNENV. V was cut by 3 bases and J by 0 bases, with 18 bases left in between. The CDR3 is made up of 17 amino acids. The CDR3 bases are TGTGCCAGCAGCCACGGTCGGTCAGGGGCCTACTCCTACGAGCAGTACTTC. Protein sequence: CASSHGRSGAYSYEQYF.

CDR3 protein: CASSPLLAGGEDTQYF. The CDR3 DNA is TGCGCCAGCAGCCCATTACTAGCGGGAGGGGAAGATACGCAGTATTTT. This chain joins TRBV4-3 and TRBJ2-3; 13 bases are a match to TRBD2. The CDR3 length is 16 residues. The ends lost 4 bases at V and 5 bases at J; junction bases unmatched: 6. Germline CDR1 is LGHNA and CDR2 is YSLEER.

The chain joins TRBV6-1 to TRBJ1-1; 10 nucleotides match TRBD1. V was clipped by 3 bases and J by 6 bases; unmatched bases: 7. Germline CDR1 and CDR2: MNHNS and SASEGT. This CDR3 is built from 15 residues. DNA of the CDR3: TGTGCCAGCAGTGAGTGGGGACAGGGGAAGTCTGAAGCTTTCTTT. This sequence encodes CASSEWGQGKSEAFF.

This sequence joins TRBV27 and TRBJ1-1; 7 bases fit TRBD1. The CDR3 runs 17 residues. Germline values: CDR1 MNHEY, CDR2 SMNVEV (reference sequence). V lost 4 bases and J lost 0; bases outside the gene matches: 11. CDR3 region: CASSSGTVTTLNTEAFF. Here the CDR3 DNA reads TGTGCCAGCAGTTCCGGGACAGTAACAACTTTGAACACTGAAGCTTTCTTT.

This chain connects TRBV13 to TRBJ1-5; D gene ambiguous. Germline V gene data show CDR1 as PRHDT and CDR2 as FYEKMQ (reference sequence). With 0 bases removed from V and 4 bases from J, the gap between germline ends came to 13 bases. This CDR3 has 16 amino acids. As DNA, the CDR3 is TGTGCCAGCAGCTTAGGCGGAGGCCTCCCTAATCAGCCCCAGCATTTT. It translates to CASSLGGGLPNQPQHF.